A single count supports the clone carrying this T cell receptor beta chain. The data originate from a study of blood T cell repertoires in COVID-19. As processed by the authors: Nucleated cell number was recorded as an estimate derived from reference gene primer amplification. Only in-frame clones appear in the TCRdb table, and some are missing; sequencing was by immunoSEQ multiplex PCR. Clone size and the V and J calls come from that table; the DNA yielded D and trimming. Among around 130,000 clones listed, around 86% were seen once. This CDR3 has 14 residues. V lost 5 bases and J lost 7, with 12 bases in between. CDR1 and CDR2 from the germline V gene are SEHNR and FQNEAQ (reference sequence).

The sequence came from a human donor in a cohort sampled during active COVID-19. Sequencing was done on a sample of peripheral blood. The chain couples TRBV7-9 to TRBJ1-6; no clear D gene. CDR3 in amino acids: CASSRTPYNSPLHF. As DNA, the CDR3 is TGTGCCAGCAGCCGTACACCTTACAATTCACCCCTCCACTTT.